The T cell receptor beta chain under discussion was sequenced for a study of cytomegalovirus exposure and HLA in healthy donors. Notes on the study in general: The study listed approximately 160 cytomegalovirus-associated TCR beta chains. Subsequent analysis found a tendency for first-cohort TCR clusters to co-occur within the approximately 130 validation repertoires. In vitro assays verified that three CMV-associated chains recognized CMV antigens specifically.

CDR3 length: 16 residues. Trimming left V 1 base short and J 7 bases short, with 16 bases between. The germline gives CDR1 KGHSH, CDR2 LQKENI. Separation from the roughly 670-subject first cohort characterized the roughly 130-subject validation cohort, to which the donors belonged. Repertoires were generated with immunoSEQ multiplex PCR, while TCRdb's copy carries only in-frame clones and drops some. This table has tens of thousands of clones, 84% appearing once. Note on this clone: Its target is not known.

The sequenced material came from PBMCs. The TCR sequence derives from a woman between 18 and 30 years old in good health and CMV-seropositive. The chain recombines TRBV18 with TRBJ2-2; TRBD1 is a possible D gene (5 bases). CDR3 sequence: CASSPQSAGRSGELFF. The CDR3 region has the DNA TGTGCCAGCTCACCACAATCGGCAGGGCGGAGCGGGGAGCTGTTTTTT.